A single TCR beta chain is shown here with its context. These data come from a study of shared T cell receptors in the human thymus. Using immunoSEQ multiplex PCR, the repertoire was profiled, and TCRdb retains in-frame clones only, with some absent. The sample lists approximately 660,000 clones, roughly 88% occurring once. These data were likewise used in another study, on human thymus T cells. Turning to that study: Corrective surgery for congenital heart defects was being performed on the healthy Finnish infants who were the donors. Thymic tissue was derived from resections collected during corrective heart surgery. Both thymic and peripheral blood repertoires showed apparently biased V and J usage. Related work showed strongly overlapping thymic repertoires across unrelated individuals.

This sequence originates from a boy less than two years old with a congenital heart defect. The sequenced sample consisted of thymocytes.

In DNA, the CDR3 is TGCGCCAGCAGTCAGGGAGGGAGGAGCTCCTACAATGAGCAGTTCTTC. As protein: CASSQGGRSSYNEQFF. The chain is built from TRBV23-1 and TRBJ2-1; 7 bases line up with TRBD2. TRBV23-1 falls under the ORF class, with uncertain function. The CDR3 totals 16 residues. The J segment lost 0 bases and the V segment lost 3 bases, leaving 5 bases of the junction unmatched.